The TCR beta chain described here comes from a study of blood T cell repertoires in COVID-19. Libraries were prepared by immunoSEQ multiplex PCR; TCRdb keeps only in-frame clonotypes and omits some of them. The sample yields nearly 350,000 clones, more than 75% seen once. Followed longitudinally, the Seattle patients had been enrolled during active infection. The CDR3 has 16 residues. From germline, CDR1 is LGHNT and CDR2 FRNRAP. The V and J ends lost 0 bases and 2 bases respectively, with 12 bases between them. This chain links TRBV12-5 with TRBJ2-3; possibly TRBD1 for D (6 bases). This sequence originates from a woman between 45 and 65 years old with COVID-19, enrolled during active disease. The sample taken for sequencing was peripheral blood. The CDR3 DNA reads TGTGCTAGTGGTTTGGTGAACAGGGCGTTCACAGATACGCAGTATTTT. Translating gives CASGLVNRAFTDTQYF.